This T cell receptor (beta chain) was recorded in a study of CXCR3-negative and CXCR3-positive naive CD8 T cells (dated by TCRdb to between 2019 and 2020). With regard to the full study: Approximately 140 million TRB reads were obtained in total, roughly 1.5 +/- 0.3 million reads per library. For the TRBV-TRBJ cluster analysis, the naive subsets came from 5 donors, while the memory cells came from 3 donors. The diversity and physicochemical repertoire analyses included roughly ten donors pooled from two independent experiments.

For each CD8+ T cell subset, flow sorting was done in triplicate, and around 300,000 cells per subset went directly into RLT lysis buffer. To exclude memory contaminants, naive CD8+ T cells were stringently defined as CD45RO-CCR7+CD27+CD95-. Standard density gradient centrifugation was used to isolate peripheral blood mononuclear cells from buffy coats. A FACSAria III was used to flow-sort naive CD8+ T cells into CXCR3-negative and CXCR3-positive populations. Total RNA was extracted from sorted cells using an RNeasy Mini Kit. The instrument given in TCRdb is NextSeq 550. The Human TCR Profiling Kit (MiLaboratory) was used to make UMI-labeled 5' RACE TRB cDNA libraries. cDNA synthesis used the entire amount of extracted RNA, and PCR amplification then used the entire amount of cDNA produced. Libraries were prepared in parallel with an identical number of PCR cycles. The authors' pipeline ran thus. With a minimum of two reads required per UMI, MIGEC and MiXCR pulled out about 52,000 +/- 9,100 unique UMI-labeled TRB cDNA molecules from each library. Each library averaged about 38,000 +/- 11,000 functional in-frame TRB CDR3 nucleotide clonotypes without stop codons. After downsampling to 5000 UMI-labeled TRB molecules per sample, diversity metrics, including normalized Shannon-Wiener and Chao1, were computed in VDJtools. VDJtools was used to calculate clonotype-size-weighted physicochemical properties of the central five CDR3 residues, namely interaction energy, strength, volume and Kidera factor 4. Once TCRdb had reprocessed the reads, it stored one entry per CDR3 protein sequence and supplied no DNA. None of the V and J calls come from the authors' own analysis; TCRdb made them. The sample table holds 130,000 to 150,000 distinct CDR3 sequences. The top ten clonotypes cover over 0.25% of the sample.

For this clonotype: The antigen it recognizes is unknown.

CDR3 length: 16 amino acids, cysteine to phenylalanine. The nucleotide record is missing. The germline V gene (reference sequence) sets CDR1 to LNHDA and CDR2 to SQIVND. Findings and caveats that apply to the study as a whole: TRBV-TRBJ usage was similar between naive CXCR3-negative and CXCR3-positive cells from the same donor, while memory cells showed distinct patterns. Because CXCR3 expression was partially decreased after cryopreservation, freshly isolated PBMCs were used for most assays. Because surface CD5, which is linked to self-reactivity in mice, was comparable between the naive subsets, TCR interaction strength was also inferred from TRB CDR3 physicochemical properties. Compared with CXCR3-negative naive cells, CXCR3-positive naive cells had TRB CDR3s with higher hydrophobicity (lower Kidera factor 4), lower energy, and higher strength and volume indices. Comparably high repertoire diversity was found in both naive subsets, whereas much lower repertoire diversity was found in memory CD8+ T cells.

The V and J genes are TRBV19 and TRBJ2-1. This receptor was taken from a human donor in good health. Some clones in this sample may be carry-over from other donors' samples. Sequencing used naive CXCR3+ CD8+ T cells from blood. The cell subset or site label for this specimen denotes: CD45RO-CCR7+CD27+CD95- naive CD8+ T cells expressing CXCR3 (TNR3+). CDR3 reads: CASSIGGGSSYNEQFF.